This T cell receptor (beta chain) was sequenced for a study of T cell repertoires in cytomegalovirus infection. In the study overall: Well-studied HLA-B-restricted epitopes and recently identified HLA-C-restricted epitopes of CMV were both used in the study. Through public TCR beta signatures, both CMV infection and matching HLA type were indicated.

Ten or more counts support this clonotype. Its specificity is unknown. TCRdb ran MiXCR on the reads and lists one entry per CDR3 protein. The table includes some 940,000 distinct CDR3 sequences, around 30% detected once. General study points: Dominating the ex vivo response were TCR beta clonotypes that were CMV-specific and HLA-C-restricted. Frequencies of public TCR beta families were cumulated, and this identified carriers of CMV plus the relevant HLA.

There are 16 residues in the CDR3. CDR1 is MNHNY, CDR2 SVGAGI, per germline (reference sequence). V lost 7 bases and J lost 3, with 21 bases in between. The TCR originated in a human donor in good health (CMV status not recorded). Some clones in this sample may be carry-over from other donors' samples. Sequenced material: cultured CD8+ T cells from PBMCs, taken from culture after CMV antigen stimulation. V usage is TRBV6-6 and J usage is TRBJ1-2, with D perhaps matching TRBD1 (6 bases). Written as DNA, the CDR3 is TGTGCCAGCACCTACCCCAGGGGCGAGGGCGACTATGGCTACACCTTC. Protein: CASTYPRGEGDYGYTF.